Below are 6 T cell receptor beta chains sequenced from a single sample in a study of blood T cell repertoires in COVID-19. Method: immunoSEQ multiplex PCR; TCRdb's copy keeps in-frame clones and lacks some. Of about 220,000 clones listed, around 84% are singletons. What was sequenced was peripheral blood. These receptors all come from a man aged 30-40 years with active or convalescent COVID-19.

The V call is TRBV24-1, the J call TRBJ2-5; a possible D gene is TRBD1 (6 bases). The germline CDR1 and CDR2 sequences are KGHDR and SFDVKD. Trimming removed 4 bases from V and 5 bases from J, with 16 bases in between. This CDR3 is built from 15 residues. CDR3 bases: TGTGCCACCAGTGACCCGGACAGCCGGGCGGAGACCCAGTACTTC. Translated: CATSDPDSRAETQYF.

The rearrangement uses TRBV11-2 and TRBJ1-3; 7 bases agree with TRBD1. The germline CDR1 and CDR2 sequences are SGHAT and FQNNGV. Trimming took 4 bases from V and 0 from J; bases not matched to a gene: 9. The CDR3 length is 17 residues. In DNA form, the CDR3 reads TGTGCCAGCAGCTCGCGGGACAGACGTTACTCTGGAAACACCATATATTTT. The encoded protein is CASSSRDRRYSGNTIYF.

The J gene is TRBJ2-1, the V gene TRBV18; 7 positions match TRBD1. Trimming cost V 4 bases and J 12 bases; bases outside gene matches: 6. The germline gives CDR1 KGHSH, CDR2 LQKENI. This CDR3 has 12 residues. CDR3 amino acids: CASSLDRDGQFF. In DNA form, the CDR3 reads TGTGCCAGCTCACTCGACAGGGATGGGCAGTTCTTC.

This chain links TRBV28 with TRBJ1-1; 8 bases align to TRBD1. V dropped 6 bases and J dropped 5; count of bases not matched to a gene: 11. Per germline, CDR1 MDHEN and CDR2 SYDVKM. This CDR3 is 15 amino acids long. CDR3: CASRSPDRVRTEAFF. As DNA, the CDR3 is TGTGCCAGCAGATCCCCGGACAGGGTAAGGACTGAAGCTTTCTTT.

J is TRBJ2-1 and V is TRBV9, with 11 bases matching TRBD2. The V gene's germline CDR1 is SGDLS and CDR2 YYNGEE. V lost 3 bases and J lost 9; bases outside the gene matches: 8. This CDR3 is built from 15 residues. As DNA, the CDR3 is TGTGCCAGCAGCGCCTATAGCGGGAGGGCCTTTGAGCAGTTCTTC. This codes for CASSAYSGRAFEQFF.

This rearrangement joins TRBV10-3 to TRBJ1-5; D is unresolved. Germline-derived CDR1 and CDR2 are ENHRY and SYGVKD. V dropped 11 bases and J dropped 3 bases, with 11 bases sitting between them. The CDR3 is 12 residues long. The CDR3 region has the DNA TGTGCCGCGGCGGCAGCCAATCAGCCCCAGCATTTT. It encodes CAAAAANQPQHF.